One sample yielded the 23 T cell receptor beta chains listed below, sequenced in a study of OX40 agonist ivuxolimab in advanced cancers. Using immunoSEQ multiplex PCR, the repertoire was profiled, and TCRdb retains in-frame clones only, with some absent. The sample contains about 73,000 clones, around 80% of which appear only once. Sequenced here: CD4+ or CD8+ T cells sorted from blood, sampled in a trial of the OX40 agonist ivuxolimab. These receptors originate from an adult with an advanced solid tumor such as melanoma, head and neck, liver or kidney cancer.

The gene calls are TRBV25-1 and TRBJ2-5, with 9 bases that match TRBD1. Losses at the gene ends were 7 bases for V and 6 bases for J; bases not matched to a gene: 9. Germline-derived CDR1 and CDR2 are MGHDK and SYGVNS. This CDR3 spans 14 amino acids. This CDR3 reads CASNGGTGLKTQYF. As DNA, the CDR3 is TGTGCCAGCAACGGAGGGACAGGGCTAAAGACCCAGTACTTC.

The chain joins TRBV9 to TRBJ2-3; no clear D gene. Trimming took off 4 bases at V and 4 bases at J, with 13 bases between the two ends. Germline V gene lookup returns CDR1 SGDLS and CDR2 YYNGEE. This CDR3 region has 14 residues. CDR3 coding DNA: TGTGCCAGCAGCCCAAGGTCGTCGGCAGATACGCAGTATTTT. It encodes CASSPRSSADTQYF.

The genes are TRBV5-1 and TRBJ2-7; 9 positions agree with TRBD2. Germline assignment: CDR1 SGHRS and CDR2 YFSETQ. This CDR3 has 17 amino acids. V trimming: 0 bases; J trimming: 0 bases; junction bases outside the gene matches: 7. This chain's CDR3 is CASSLGSAGGYSYEQYF. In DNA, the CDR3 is TGCGCCAGCAGCTTGGGTTCCGCGGGAGGGTACTCCTACGAGCAGTACTTC.

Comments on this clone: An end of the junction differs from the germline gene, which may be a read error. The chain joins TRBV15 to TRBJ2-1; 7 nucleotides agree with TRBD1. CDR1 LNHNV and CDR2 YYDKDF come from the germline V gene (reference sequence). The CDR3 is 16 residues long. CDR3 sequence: CATSKYLPGQNNERFF. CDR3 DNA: TGTGCCACCAGCAAGTACTTACCGGGACAGAACAATGAGCGGTTCTTC.

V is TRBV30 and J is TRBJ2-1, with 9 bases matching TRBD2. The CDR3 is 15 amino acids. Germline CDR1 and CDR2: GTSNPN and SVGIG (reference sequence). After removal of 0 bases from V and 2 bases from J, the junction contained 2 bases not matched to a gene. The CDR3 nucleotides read TGTGCCTGGAGTGTAGCTAGCGGGGCCTACAATGAGCAGTTCTTC. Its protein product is CAWSVASGAYNEQFF.

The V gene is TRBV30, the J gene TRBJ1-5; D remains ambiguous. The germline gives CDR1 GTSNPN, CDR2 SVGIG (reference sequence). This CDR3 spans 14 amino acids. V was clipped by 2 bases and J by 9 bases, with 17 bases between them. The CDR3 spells CAWSPPMSGSPQHF. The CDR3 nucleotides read TGTGCCTGGAGTCCCCCGATGAGCGGCTCGCCCCAGCATTTT.

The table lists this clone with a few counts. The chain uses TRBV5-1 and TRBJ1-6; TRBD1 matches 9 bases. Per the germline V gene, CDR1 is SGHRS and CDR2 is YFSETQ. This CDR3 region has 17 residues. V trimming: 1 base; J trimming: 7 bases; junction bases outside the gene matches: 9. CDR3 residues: CASSLTPGQGRNSPLHF. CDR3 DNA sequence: TGCGCCAGCAGCTTGACTCCGGGACAGGGTCGGAATTCACCCCTCCACTTT.

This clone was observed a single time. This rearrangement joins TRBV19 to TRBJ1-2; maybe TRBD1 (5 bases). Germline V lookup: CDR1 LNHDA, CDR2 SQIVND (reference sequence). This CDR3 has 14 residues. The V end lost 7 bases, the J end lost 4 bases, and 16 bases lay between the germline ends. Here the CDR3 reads CASTPGTDRYGYTF. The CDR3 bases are TGTGCCAGTACCCCCGGGACGGACCGCTATGGCTACACCTTC.

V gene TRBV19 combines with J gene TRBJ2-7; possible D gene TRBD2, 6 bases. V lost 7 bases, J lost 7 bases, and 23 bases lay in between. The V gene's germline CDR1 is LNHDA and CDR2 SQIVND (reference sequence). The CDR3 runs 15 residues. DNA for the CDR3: TGTGCCAGTAAGGAGGGAGGATTGGTCTCGGGTGAGCAGTACTTC. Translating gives CASKEGGLVSGEQYF.

The CDR3: CASRGGGLGNQPQHF. The DNA of the CDR3 is TGTGCCAGCAGGGGGGGAGGTTTAGGCAATCAGCCCCAGCATTTT. The gene calls are TRBV6-6 and TRBJ1-5; TRBD1 is a possible D gene (5 bases). Germline V CDR1 and CDR2: MNHNY, SVGAGI (reference sequence). V lost 6 bases, J lost 2 bases, and 14 bases lay in between. The CDR3 spans 15 residues.

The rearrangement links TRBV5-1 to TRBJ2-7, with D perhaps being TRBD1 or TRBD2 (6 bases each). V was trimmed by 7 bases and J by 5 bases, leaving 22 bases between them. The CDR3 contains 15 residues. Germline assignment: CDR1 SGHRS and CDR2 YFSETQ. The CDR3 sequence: CASGRIQGPRDEQYF. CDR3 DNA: TGCGCCAGCGGGAGGATACAGGGACCTCGAGACGAGCAGTACTTC.

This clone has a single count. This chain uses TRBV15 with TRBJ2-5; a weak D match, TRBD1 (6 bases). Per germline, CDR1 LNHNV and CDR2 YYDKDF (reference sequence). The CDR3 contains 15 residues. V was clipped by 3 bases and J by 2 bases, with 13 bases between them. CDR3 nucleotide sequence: TGTGCCACCAGCAGGTTCCAGGACAGACAAGAGACCCAGTACTTC. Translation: CATSRFQDRQETQYF.

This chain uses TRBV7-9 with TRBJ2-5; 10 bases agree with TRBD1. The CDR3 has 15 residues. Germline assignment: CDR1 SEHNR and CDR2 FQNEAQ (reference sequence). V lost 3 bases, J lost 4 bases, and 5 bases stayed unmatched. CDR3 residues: CASSFVTGGGETQYF. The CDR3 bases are TGTGCCAGCAGCTTCGTGACAGGGGGCGGAGAGACCCAGTACTTC.

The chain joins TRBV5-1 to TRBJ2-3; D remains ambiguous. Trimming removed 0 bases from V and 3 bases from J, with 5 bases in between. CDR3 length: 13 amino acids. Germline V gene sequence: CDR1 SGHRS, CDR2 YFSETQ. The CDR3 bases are TGCGCCAGCAGCTTGGTGGCTACAGATACGCAGTATTTT. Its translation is CASSLVATDTQYF.

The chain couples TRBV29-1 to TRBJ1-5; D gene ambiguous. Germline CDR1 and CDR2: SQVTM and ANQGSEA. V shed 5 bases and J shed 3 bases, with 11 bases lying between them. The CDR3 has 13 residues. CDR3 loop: CSVKSQDNQPQHF. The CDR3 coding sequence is TGCAGCGTTAAATCTCAGGACAATCAGCCCCAGCATTTT.

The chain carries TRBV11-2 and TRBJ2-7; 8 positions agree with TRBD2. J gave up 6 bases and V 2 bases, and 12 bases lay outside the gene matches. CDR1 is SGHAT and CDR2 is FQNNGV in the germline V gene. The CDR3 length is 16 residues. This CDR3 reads CASSLISPPSGSEQYF. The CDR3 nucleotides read TGTGCCAGCAGCTTAATCTCCCCCCCCAGCGGGAGCGAGCAGTACTTC.

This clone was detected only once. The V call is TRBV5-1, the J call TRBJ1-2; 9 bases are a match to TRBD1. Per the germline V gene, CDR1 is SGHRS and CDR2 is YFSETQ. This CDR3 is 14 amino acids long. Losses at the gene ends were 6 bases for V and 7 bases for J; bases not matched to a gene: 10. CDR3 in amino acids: CASTMDRGAFGYTF. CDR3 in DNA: TGCGCCAGCACCATGGACAGGGGCGCATTTGGCTACACCTTC.

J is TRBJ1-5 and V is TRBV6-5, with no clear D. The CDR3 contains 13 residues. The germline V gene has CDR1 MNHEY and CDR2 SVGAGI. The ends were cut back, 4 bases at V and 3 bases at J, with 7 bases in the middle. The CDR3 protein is CASSFSVNQPQHF. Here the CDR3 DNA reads TGTGCCAGCAGTTTCTCGGTCAATCAGCCCCAGCATTTT.

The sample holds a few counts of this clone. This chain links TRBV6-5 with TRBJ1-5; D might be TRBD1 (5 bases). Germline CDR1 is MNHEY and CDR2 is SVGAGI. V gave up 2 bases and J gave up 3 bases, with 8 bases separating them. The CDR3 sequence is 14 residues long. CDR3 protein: CASSYGGYNQPQHF. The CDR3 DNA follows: TGTGCCAGCAGTTACGGGGGGTACAATCAGCCCCAGCATTTT.

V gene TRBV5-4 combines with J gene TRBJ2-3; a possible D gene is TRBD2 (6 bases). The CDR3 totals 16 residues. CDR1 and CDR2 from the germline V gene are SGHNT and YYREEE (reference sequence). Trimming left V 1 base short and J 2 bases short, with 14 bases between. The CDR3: CASSLTGGHTTDTQYF. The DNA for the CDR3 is TGTGCCAGCAGCTTGACCGGAGGGCACACCACAGATACGCAGTATTTT.

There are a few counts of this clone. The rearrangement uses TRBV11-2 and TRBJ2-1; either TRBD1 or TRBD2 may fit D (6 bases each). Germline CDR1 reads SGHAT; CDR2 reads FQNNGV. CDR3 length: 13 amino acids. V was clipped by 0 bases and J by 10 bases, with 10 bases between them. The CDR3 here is CASSLEPGAEQFF. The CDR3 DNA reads TGTGCCAGCAGCTTAGAACCGGGGGCAGAGCAGTTCTTC.

The DNA for the CDR3 is TGTGCCAGCAGCCTTGGACAGGGTACTTGGGGCTACACCTTC. This encodes CASSLGQGTWGYTF. The chain has TRBV7-2 and TRBJ1-2; 8 bases map to TRBD1. CDR1 SGHTA and CDR2 FQGNSA come from the germline V gene. The CDR3 extends over 14 amino acids. V dropped 5 bases and J dropped 8; count of bases not matched to a gene: 10. Complete variable domain (other parts from reference TRBV7-2 and TRBJ1-2): GAGVSQSPSNKVTEKGKDVELRCDPISGHTALYWYRQSLGQGLEFLIYFQGNSAPDKSGLPSDRFSAERTGGSVSTLTIQRTQQEDSAVYLCASSLGQGTWGYTFGSGTRLTVV.

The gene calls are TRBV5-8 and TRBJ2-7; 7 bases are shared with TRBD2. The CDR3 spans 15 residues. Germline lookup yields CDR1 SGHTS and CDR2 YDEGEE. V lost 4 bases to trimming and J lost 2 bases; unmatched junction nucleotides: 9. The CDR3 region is CASSPPTSLPYEQYF. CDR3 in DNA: TGTGCCAGCAGCCCCCCGACTAGCCTACCCTACGAGCAGTACTTC.